The 4 T cell receptor beta chains presented below share a single source sample, sequenced in a study of T cells in tuberculosis. Some clones are missing from TCRdb's copy, which holds only in-frame ones; the method was immunoSEQ multiplex PCR. The table shows some 60,000 clones, with around 81% occurring only once. Cells were sorted from thawed PBMC rested overnight and stained with GMM-loaded CD1B tetramer, viability dye and anti-CD3. The CD1B tetramers carried C32 glucose monomycolate purified from Rhodococcus equi. The sequenced material came from CD1b-GMM tetramer-negative cells sorted from PBMCs. These receptors all come from an adult woman with latent tuberculosis.

J is TRBJ2-7 and V is TRBV28; 7 bases fit TRBD1. Germline CDR1 is MDHEN and CDR2 is SYDVKM. With 5 bases clipped from V and 4 bases from J, the junction kept 11 bases outside the gene matches. The CDR3 is 15 residues long. CDR3 nucleotide sequence: TGTGCCAGCAGTGGCCACCTACCAGGGGGTTACGAGCAGTACTTC. It is translated as CASSGHLPGGYEQYF.

V gene TRBV11-2 combines with J gene TRBJ2-2, with D maybe TRBD2 (5 bases). With 5 bases removed from V and 7 bases from J, the gap between germline ends came to 20 bases. This CDR3 comprises 16 residues. The germline V gene encodes CDR1 SGHAT and CDR2 FQNNGV. The CDR3 protein is CASSRRRAGRDGELFF. The CDR3 DNA follows: TGTGCCAGCAGCCGACGGCGGGCGGGTCGAGACGGGGAGCTGTTTTTT.

This chain connects TRBV30 to TRBJ1-1; no reliable D call. The V gene's germline CDR1 is GTSNPN and CDR2 SVGIG (reference sequence). This CDR3 region has 13 residues. Trimming cost V 4 bases and J 1 base, with 10 bases left between them. CDR3 DNA: TGTGCCTGGAAAGGGAGAGGGAACACTGAAGCTTTCTTT. Amino acids: CAWKGRGNTEAFF.

The rearrangement links TRBV5-4 to TRBJ1-2, with D perhaps TRBD1 (5 bases). V lost 0 bases and J 4 bases, leaving 10 bases between the germline ends. The CDR3 totals 14 residues. Per germline, CDR1 SGHNT and CDR2 YYREEE (reference sequence). CDR3 DNA sequence: TGTGCCAGCAGCTTGGAGACAGCTTTCTATGGCTACACCTTC. Amino acids: CASSLETAFYGYTF.